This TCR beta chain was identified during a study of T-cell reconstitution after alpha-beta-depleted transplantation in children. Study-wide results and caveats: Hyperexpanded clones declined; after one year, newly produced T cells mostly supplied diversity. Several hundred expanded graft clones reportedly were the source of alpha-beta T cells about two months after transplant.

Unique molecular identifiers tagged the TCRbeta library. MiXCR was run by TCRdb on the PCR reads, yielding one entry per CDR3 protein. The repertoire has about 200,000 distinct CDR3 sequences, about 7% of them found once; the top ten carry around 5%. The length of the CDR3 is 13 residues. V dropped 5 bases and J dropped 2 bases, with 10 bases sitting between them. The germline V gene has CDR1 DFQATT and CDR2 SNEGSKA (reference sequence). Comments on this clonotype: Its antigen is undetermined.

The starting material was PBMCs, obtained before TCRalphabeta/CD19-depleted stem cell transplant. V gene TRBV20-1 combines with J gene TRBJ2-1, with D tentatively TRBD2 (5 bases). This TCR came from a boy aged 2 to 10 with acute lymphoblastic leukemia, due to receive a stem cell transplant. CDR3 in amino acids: CSAEGRTYNEQFF. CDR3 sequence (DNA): TGCAGTGCTGAGGGCCGGACCTACAATGAGCAGTTCTTC.